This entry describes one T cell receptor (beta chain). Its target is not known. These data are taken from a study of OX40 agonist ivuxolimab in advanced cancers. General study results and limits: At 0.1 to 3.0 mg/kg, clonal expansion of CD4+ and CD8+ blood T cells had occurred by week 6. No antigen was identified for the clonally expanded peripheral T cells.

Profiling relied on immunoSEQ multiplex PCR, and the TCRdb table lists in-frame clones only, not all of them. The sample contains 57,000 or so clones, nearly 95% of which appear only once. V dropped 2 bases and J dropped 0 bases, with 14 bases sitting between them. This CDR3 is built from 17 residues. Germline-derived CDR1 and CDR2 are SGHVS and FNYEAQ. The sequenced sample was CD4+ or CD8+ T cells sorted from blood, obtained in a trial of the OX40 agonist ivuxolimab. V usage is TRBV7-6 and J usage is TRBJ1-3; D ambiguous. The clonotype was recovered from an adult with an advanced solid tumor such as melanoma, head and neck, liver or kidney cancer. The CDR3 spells CASSLWRETLSGNTIYF. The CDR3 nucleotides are TGTGCCAGCAGCTTATGGCGAGAAACCCTCTCTGGAAACACCATATATTTT.